Below are 15 T cell receptor beta chains sequenced from a single sample in a study of blood T cells in healthy people across ages. A sample-barcoded 5' primer and a J-beta primer mix were used in a second PCR of about 7 to 11 cycles. Each CDR3 protein gets one entry after TCRdb re-called the 5' RACE reads with MiXCR. The sample comprises 750,000 or so distinct CDR3 sequences, roughly 25% of which are singletons, and under 10% rests with the top ten. These records were also assigned to another study, of T cells of mothers and their children.

Sequencing used blood. The receptors stem from a boy aged 5 to 17 in good health.

V and J are TRBV6-1 and TRBJ2-3, with D perhaps matching TRBD2 (5 bases). The CDR3 contains 11 residues. The germline CDR1 and CDR2 sequences are MNHNS and SASEGT. V shed 10 bases and J shed 1 base, with 6 bases lying between them. The CDR3: CATGGTDTQYF. The DNA of the CDR3 is TGTGCCACCGGGGGCACAGATACGCAGTATTTT.

As regards this clonotype: The junction departs from germline at one end; a sequencing error may be responsible. The chain joins TRBV7-7 to TRBJ2-1; D is unresolved. Per the germline V gene, CDR1 is SSHAT and CDR2 is FNYEAQ (reference sequence). The CDR3 is 13 amino acids. This chain's CDR3 is CASSLSPLNEQFF. CDR3 coding DNA: TGTGCTAGCAGCTTGTCGCCCCTAAATGAGCAGTTCTTC.

The rearrangement joins TRBV11-2 to TRBJ2-7; no reliable D call. CDR3 length: 14 amino acids. Per germline, CDR1 SGHAT and CDR2 FQNNGV. Trimming took 1 base from V and 5 from J, leaving 12 bases between them. The chain's CDR3 is CASSLVYKFHEQYF. CDR3 DNA sequence: TGTGCCAGCAGCTTAGTTTATAAGTTCCACGAGCAGTACTTC.

The chain recombines TRBV9 with TRBJ2-5; D ambiguous. V lost 0 bases to trimming and J lost 4 bases, with 16 bases between them. Germline V gene data show CDR1 as SGDLS and CDR2 as YYNGEE. The CDR3 contains 16 residues. The CDR3: CASSVAGSLVGETQYF. Here the CDR3 DNA reads TGTGCCAGCAGCGTAGCTGGGTCTTTGGTTGGAGAGACCCAGTACTTC. The full variable domain, its missing parts supplied by reference TRBV9 and TRBJ2-5, is DSGVTQTPKHLITATGQRVTLRCSPRSGDLSVYWYQQSLDQGLQFLIQYYNGEERAKGNILERFSAQQFPDLHSELNLSSLELGDSALYFCASSVAGSLVGETQYFGPGTRLLVL.

This clonotype was observed a handful of times. This chain uses TRBV25-1 with TRBJ2-5, with a weak D call TRBD1 (6 bases). The V end was cut by 3 bases, the J end by 7 bases, with 15 bases between. Germline assignment: CDR1 MGHDK and CDR2 SYGVNS. CDR3 size: 14 residues. CDR3 in amino acids: CASSDPTGLATQYF. The CDR3 DNA reads as TGTGCCAGCAGTGACCCAACAGGGTTGGCGACCCAGTACTTC.

V and J are TRBV11-2 and TRBJ2-5, with TRBD2 matching over 14 bases. The end of the DNA aligns better with TRBJ2-7, so the J call may be wrong. The V gene's germline CDR1 is SGHAT and CDR2 FQNNGV. The CDR3 spans 13 residues. The CDR3 nucleotides read TGTGCCACCGGACTAGCGGGGGGCCTCGAGCAGTACTTC. It specifies CATGLAGGLEQYF.

V gene TRBV7-6 combines with J gene TRBJ1-3, with 7 bases matching TRBD1. Trimming removed 4 bases from V and 0 bases from J; junction bases left unmatched: 15. The CDR3 has 19 residues. The germline V gene has CDR1 SGHVS and CDR2 FNYEAQ. In DNA, the CDR3 is TGTGCCAGCAGCTCTCCGGGGGGAAGACAGGGTTCCTCTGGAAACACCATATATTTT. Translated, it gives CASSSPGGRQGSSGNTIYF.

This clonotype was seen more than once but under ten times. The rearrangement joins TRBV10-3 to TRBJ2-7, with 11 bases identical to TRBD2. The CDR3 has 15 amino acids. Germline assignment: CDR1 ENHRY and CDR2 SYGVKD. J lost 2 bases, V lost 5 bases, and 5 bases had no gene match. The CDR3 DNA is TGTGCCATCAGTAAAACTAGCGGGGGACCCTACGAGCAGTACTTC. Its translation is CAISKTSGGPYEQYF.

The chain has TRBV7-6 and TRBJ1-1, with D perhaps matching TRBD1 (5 bases). The CDR3 sequence is 13 residues long. CDR1 is SGHVS and CDR2 is FNYEAQ in the germline V gene. V lost 7 bases, J lost 6 bases, and 15 bases lay in between. In DNA, the CDR3 is TGTGCCAGCAACTTGGGAATGGGGGCTGAAGCTTTCTTT. This encodes CASNLGMGAEAFF.

The chain couples TRBV20-1 to TRBJ2-5, with 12 bases that match TRBD2. J lost 4 bases, V lost 3 bases, and 3 bases had no gene match. CDR1 and CDR2 (germline): DFQATT, SNEGSKA (reference sequence). This CDR3 region has 14 residues. The CDR3 region is CSASGLAGPETQYF. CDR3 in DNA: TGCAGTGCTAGCGGACTAGCGGGACCAGAGACCCAGTACTTC.

This chain joins TRBV27 and TRBJ1-5; no firm D call. The CDR3 has 13 amino acids. V was trimmed by 3 bases and J by 3 bases, leaving 6 bases between them. CDR1 and CDR2 from the germline V gene are MNHEY and SMNVEV (reference sequence). CDR3 sequence (DNA): TGTGCCAGCAGTTTGGCTCCCAATCAGCCCCAGCATTTT. This gives the protein CASSLAPNQPQHF.

The chain uses TRBV2 and TRBJ2-5; D unresolved. The V end lost 0 bases, the J end lost 11 bases, and 13 bases lay between the germline ends. The CDR3 length is 13 residues. Germline V lookup: CDR1 SNHLY, CDR2 FYNNEI. CDR3 amino acids: CASSEAPLQEQYF. As DNA, the CDR3 is TGTGCCAGCAGTGAAGCGCCTCTTCAGGAGCAGTACTTC.

This chain joins TRBV5-1 and TRBJ2-5; 11 nucleotides line up with TRBD2. Near its end, the DNA agrees better with TRBJ2-1, so the J call may be wrong. Germline V gene lookup returns CDR1 SGHRS and CDR2 YFSETQ. This CDR3 has 16 amino acids. CDR3 DNA sequence: TGCGCCAGCAGCTTGGCCAAGACTAGCGGGGTGGGTGAGCAGTTCTTC. Amino acids: CASSLAKTSGVGEQFF.

This clonotype was counted a few times. The chain has TRBV6-5 and TRBJ2-7; TRBD2 aligns across 7 bases. Trimming at V came to 2 bases and at J to 3 bases, leaving 7 bases not matched to a gene. The CDR3 is 15 residues long. Germline CDR1 reads MNHEY; CDR2 reads SVGAGI. CDR3 in amino acids: CASSYGSGDLYEQYF. The CDR3 nucleotides are TGTGCCAGCAGTTACGGGAGCGGGGACCTCTACGAGCAGTACTTC.

The J gene is TRBJ2-3, the V gene TRBV6-4; 8 bases agree with TRBD1. This CDR3 spans 15 amino acids. CDR1 is MRHNA and CDR2 is SNTAGT in the germline V gene. Trimming removed 6 bases from V and 4 bases from J; junction bases left unmatched: 9. The CDR3 DNA is TGTGCCAGCAGCCCTCAGGGGGCTGAGGCAGATACGCAGTATTTT. Translated: CASSPQGAEADTQYF.